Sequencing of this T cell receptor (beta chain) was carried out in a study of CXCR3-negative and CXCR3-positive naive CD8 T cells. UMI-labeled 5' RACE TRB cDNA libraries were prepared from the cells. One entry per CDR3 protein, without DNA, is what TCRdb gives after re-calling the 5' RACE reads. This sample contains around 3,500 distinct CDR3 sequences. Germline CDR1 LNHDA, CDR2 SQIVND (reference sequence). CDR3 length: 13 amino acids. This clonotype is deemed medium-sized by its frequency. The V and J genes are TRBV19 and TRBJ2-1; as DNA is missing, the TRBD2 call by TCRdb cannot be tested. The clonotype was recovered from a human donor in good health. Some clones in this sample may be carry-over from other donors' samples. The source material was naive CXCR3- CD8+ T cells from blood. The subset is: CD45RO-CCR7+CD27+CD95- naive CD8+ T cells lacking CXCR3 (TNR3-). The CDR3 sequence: CASSSGDHNEQFF.